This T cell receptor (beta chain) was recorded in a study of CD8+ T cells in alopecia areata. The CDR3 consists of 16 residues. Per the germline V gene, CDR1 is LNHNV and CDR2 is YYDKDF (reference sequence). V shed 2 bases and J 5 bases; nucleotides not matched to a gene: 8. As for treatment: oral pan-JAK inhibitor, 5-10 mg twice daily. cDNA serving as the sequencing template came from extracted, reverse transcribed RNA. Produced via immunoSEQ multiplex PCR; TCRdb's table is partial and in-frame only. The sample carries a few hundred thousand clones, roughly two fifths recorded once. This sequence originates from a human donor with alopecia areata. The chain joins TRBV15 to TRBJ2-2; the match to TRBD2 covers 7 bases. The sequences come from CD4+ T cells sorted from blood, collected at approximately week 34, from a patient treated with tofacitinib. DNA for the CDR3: TGTGCCACCAGCAGACCCCCCTGGGGAGGGACCGGGGAGCTGTTTTTT. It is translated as CATSRPPWGGTGELFF. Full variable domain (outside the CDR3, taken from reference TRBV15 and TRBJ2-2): DAMVIQNPRYQVTQFGKPVTLSCSQTLNHNVMYWYQQKSSQAPKLLFHYYDKDFNNEADTPDNFQSRRPNTSFCFLDIRSPGLGDTAMYLCATSRPPWGGTGELFFGEGSRLTVL.